This T cell receptor (beta chain) was profiled in a study of blood T cell repertoires in COVID-19. Across the study: T cells, B-cell-depleted T cells, or PBMCs provided the cDNA or gDNA that served as material.

Per the original methods: Estimation of nucleated cell counts relied on the amplification of reference gene primers. Some clones are missing from TCRdb's copy, which holds only in-frame ones; the method was immunoSEQ multiplex PCR. Clone size and the V and J calls come from that table; the DNA yielded D and trimming. The sample contains around 200,000 clones, 80% of which appear only once. This clone has only a few counts. V was clipped by 2 bases and J by 0 bases, with 12 bases between them. This CDR3 has 16 residues. Germline V lookup: CDR1 KGHDR, CDR2 SFDVKD. The genes are TRBV24-1 and TRBJ2-5; D not certain. Sequencing was carried out using peripheral blood. The receptor's source is a woman aged 65 to 85 with acute or convalescent COVID-19. CDR3 DNA: TGTGCCACCAGTGATTCCCGCGGTTGGTACCAAGAGACCCAGTACTTC. Its protein product is CATSDSRGWYQETQYF.